Here is one TCR beta chain with its context. There are a few counts of this clonotype. This receptor's antigen is unknown. There are no base qualities to consult, and no much larger clone falls within one base. This entry belongs to a study of response to subunit inactivated influenza vaccine (dated by TCRdb to 2017 to 2018). About the full investigation: Deep quantitative profiling of the T cell receptor repertoire was used in the study to follow responses to a trivalent subunit inactivated influenza vaccine.

Receptor libraries were prepared by RT-PCR. Instrument used: Illumina HiSeq 2500. TCRdb itself trimmed the public reads at Q25 with fastp, ran MiXCR and retained productive beta chains. CDR3 protein duplicates are merged, each entry listing the most common genes and DNA. This sample comprises about 780,000 distinct CDR3 sequences, under 20% of them detected only once. Clones ranked in the top ten supply roughly a tenth of the sample. Overall study outcomes, separate from this receptor: It was suggested by the authors that each seasonal influenza vaccination may recruit only a limited number of new T cells.

The sequencing here drew on PBMCs from blood, taken less than 6 days after vaccination. This TCR was sampled from a man aged 50 to 60 who received an inactivated influenza vaccine. Donor details come from another sample of the same person, matched by shared clones.

The CDR3 protein: CASSFDRSEAFF. The DNA sequence is given as TGTGCCAGCAGTTTCGATAGAAGTGAAGCTTTCTTT. The rearranged segments are TRBV12-3 or TRBV12-4 and TRBJ1-1, with no confident D gene call. From its cysteine to its phenylalanine, the CDR3 spans 12 amino acids. The retained sequence is limited to the CDR3, 36 bases, with the frame set at the first base. At the junction V is shortened by 3 bases and J by 7 bases, with 9 bases in between.